This paragraph covers one T cell receptor (beta chain) sequence. Donors were ostensibly healthy at sampling, although undocumented immune exposures were probable. PCR employed 60 Vbeta and 13 Jbeta primers. The repertoire was sequenced with immunoSEQ multiplex PCR; TCRdb's copy has only in-frame clones and lacks some. The sample lists 120,000 or so clones; 70% to 80% were seen once. This entry comes from a study of cytomegalovirus exposure and HLA in healthy donors. Study-level information: Out of roughly 200 million T cells, an earlier analysis found roughly 110 million unique TCR beta sequences in total.

This sequence was found in a man aged 35-49 years in good health and CMV-seropositive. The sample taken for sequencing was PBMCs.

CDR3 region: CASSEFTGTNEKLFF. DNA for the CDR3: TGTGCCAGCAGTGAATTTACGGGGACTAATGAAAAACTGTTTTTT. This chain links TRBV25-1 with TRBJ1-4; D unresolved. Germline CDR1 is MGHDK and CDR2 is SYGVNS. This CDR3 spans 15 amino acids. Trimming took off 1 base at V and 2 bases at J, with 8 bases between the two ends.